The 22 T cell receptor beta chains presented below share a single source sample, sequenced in a study of T cell repertoires in cytomegalovirus infection. Each CDR3 protein gets one entry after TCRdb re-called the reads with MiXCR. This sample has 740,000 or so distinct CDR3 sequences, with approximately 40% found just once. The sequenced sample consisted of PBMCs. These receptors were taken from a human donor in good health (CMV status not recorded). Some clones in this sample may be carry-over from other donors' samples.

The chain couples TRBV20-1 to TRBJ2-1; 11 nucleotides align to TRBD1. V gave up 5 bases and J gave up 2 bases; unmatched junction bases: 14. Germline loops: CDR1 DFQATT, CDR2 SNEGSKA (reference sequence). CDR3 size: 18 residues. CDR3 DNA sequence: TGCAGTGCTTCCGCCCGGGACAGGGGGACTCGACCCTACAATGAGCAGTTCTTC. It translates to CSASARDRGTRPYNEQFF.

The CDR3 DNA sequence: TGCAGTGCTAGAGATCCCTTCGGGGGGAACACTGAAGCTTTCTTT. It translates to CSARDPFGGNTEAFF. The chain carries TRBV20-1 and TRBJ1-1; tentatively, D is TRBD1 (5 bases). This CDR3 is built from 15 residues. V lost 0 bases and J lost 1, with 12 bases in between. The germline gives CDR1 DFQATT, CDR2 SNEGSKA (reference sequence).

The rearrangement links TRBV2 to TRBJ1-1, with 12 bases lining up with TRBD1. CDR3 size: 17 residues. CDR1 is SNHLY and CDR2 is FYNNEI in the germline V gene. The V and J ends lost 2 bases and 4 bases, in that order; junction bases with no gene match: 8. CDR3 coding DNA: TGTGCCAGCAGTGAATTTCGGGGGACAGGGGGCATCACTGAAGCTTTCTTT. Translation: CASSEFRGTGGITEAFF. The whole variable domain, filled in from reference TRBV2 and TRBJ1-1, reads EPEVTQTPSHQVTQMGQEVILRCVPISNHLYFYWYRQILGQKVEFLVSFYNNEISEKSEIFDDQFSVERPDGSNFTLKIRSTKLEDSAMYFCASSEFRGTGGITEAFFGQGTRLTVV.

A remark on this clonotype: At one boundary the junction diverges from the germline segment, which might be a read error. V and J are TRBV6-2 or TRBV6-3 and TRBJ2-7; D perhaps matches TRBD1 (6 bases). The CDR3 is 11 residues long. Germline CDR1 is MNHEY and CDR2 is SVGEGT. This CDR3 reads CARSNRDTLYF. In DNA form, the CDR3 reads TGTGCCCGCAGCAACCGGGACACCCTTTACTTC.

Ten or more counts support this clonotype. The gene calls are TRBV7-9 and TRBJ2-3; TRBD1 matches 9 bases. V lost 1 base and J lost 3; bases outside the gene matches: 20. CDR1 SEHNR and CDR2 FQNEAQ come from the germline V gene (reference sequence). This CDR3 spans 21 amino acids. CDR3 coding DNA: TGTGCCAGCAGCTTAGTCATTCTCCGGGACAGGGTTTCGCCTGGTACAGATACGCAGTATTTT. It encodes CASSLVILRDRVSPGTDTQYF.

This clonotype was counted between two and nine times. The V and J genes are TRBV7-2 and TRBJ2-3; D unclear. V was clipped by 5 bases and J by 12 bases, with 12 bases between them. The V gene's germline CDR1 is SGHTA and CDR2 FQGNSA. This CDR3 has 11 residues. CDR3 amino acids: CASSLPGSQYF. As DNA, the CDR3 is TGTGCCAGCAGCCTCCCCGGTAGTCAGTATTTT.

This rearrangement joins TRBV20-1 to TRBJ2-1, with D unclear. The CDR3 has 13 residues. V was cut by 1 base and J by 8 bases, with 12 bases left in between. The germline V gene encodes CDR1 DFQATT and CDR2 SNEGSKA (reference sequence). The CDR3, as DNA: TGCAGTGCTAGAGGACCTCGGTCCGATGAGCAGTTCTTC. Translated: CSARGPRSDEQFF.

The J gene is TRBJ1-1, the V gene TRBV28; possible D gene TRBD1, 5 bases. The CDR3 consists of 15 residues. Trimming cost V 4 bases and J 0 bases, with 12 bases left between them. The germline CDR1 and CDR2 sequences are MDHEN and SYDVKM. The DNA for the CDR3 is TGTGCCAGCAGTTCACGGACAAATATGAACACTGAAGCTTTCTTT. Amino acid sequence: CASSSRTNMNTEAFF. The complete variable domain, with remaining parts taken from reference TRBV28 and TRBJ1-1, reads DVKVTQSSRYLVKRTGEKVFLECVQDMDHENMFWYRQDPGLGLRLIYFSYDVKMKEKGDIPEGYSVSREKKERFSLILESASTNQTSMYLCASSSRTNMNTEAFFGQGTRLTVV.

This clonotype was detected only a few times. The chain employs TRBV5-1 and TRBJ1-1; D perhaps matches TRBD1 (5 bases). Germline V gene data show CDR1 as SGHRS and CDR2 as YFSETQ. This CDR3 is built from 15 residues. Trimming stripped 1 base from V and 5 bases from J, with 15 bases between. CDR3: CASSLTAGGSTEAFF. CDR3 coding DNA: TGCGCCAGCAGCTTGACCGCCGGGGGGAGTACTGAAGCTTTCTTT.

This clonotype was seen only a few times. The rearrangement joins TRBV7-6 to TRBJ2-2, with D hard to call. Germline V gives CDR1 SGHVS, CDR2 FNYEAQ. The CDR3 is 16 residues long. The V and J ends lost 2 bases and 0 bases respectively, with 10 bases between them. This CDR3 is CASSLRVSPNTGELFF. The DNA for the CDR3 is TGTGCCAGCAGCTTAAGAGTGTCACCGAACACCGGGGAGCTGTTTTTT.

This clonotype came up once. Without the conserved terminal phenylalanine or tryptophan, this CDR3 likely stems from a read error. The V gene is TRBV3-1, the J gene TRBJ1-1; D not certain. This CDR3 contains 13 residues. The V and J ends lost 4 bases and 4 bases respectively, with 10 bases between them. The germline gives CDR1 LGHDT, CDR2 YNNKEL (reference sequence). CDR3 DNA sequence: TGTGCCAGCAGCCCTAATGGAGGCACTGAAGCTTTCTTG. Protein: CASSPNGGTEAFL.

The V call is TRBV7-9, the J call TRBJ2-1; 14 nucleotides match TRBD2. Germline trimming cut 2 bases from V and 0 bases from J; bases unmatched to any gene: 3. Germline V CDR1 and CDR2: SEHNR, FQNEAQ (reference sequence). The CDR3 covers 18 residues. CDR3 coding DNA: TGTGCCAGCAGCTTATTGGGGACTAGCGGGAGCTCCTACAATGAGCAGTTCTTC. This gives the protein CASSLLGTSGSSYNEQFF.

Note on this clonotype: A junction end diverges from the germline sequence, so it may reflect a read error. V gene TRBV7-2 combines with J gene TRBJ1-5; D gene unclear. Germline CDR1 and CDR2: SGHTA and FQGNSA. CDR3 size: 13 residues. The CDR3 DNA sequence: TGTGCCAGCAGCTTAGGAAGAAATCAGCCCAAGCATTTT. It translates to CASSLGRNQPKHF.

The chain couples TRBV12-3 or TRBV12-4 to TRBJ2-6, with D possibly being TRBD2 (7 bases). V lost 5 bases and J lost 4, with 15 bases in between. This CDR3 spans 16 amino acids. The chain's CDR3 is CASSPGGATGANVLTF. CDR3 nucleotides: TGTGCCAGCAGTCCGGGGGGCGCTACGGGGGCCAACGTCCTGACTTTC.

This clonotype has only a few counts. This chain joins TRBV7-6 and TRBJ2-1; TRBD2 matches 8 bases. Germline-derived CDR1 and CDR2 are SGHVS and FNYEAQ. This CDR3 comprises 15 residues. Trimming at V came to 0 bases and at J to 3 bases, leaving 1 base not matched to a gene. The CDR3 sequence: CASSLATSGYNEQFF. The CDR3 region has the DNA TGTGCCAGCAGCTTAGCTACTAGCGGCTACAATGAGCAGTTCTTC.

CDR3 amino acids: CASSAHSPGTAQETQYF. CDR3 nucleotide sequence: TGTGCCAGCAGTGCCCACTCTCCCGGGACAGCCCAAGAGACCCAGTACTTC. This sequence joins TRBV12-3 or TRBV12-4 and TRBJ2-5; TRBD1 aligns across 7 bases. V dropped 5 bases and J dropped 1; count of bases not matched to a gene: 13. The CDR3 extends over 17 amino acids.

Comment on this clonotype: An end of the junction does not agree with germline; a read error may underlie this. The V call is TRBV11-1, the J call TRBJ1-1; no firm D call. The germline gives CDR1 SGHAT, CDR2 FQDESV (reference sequence). This CDR3 region has 14 residues. In DNA, the CDR3 is TGTTCCAGCAGCTTAACCGAGATGAACACTGAAGCTTTCTTT. This codes for CSSSLTEMNTEAFF.

This clonotype has just one count. CDR3 region: CSVEGAPYGYTF. CDR3 sequence (DNA): TGCAGCGTTGAAGGGGCTCCCTATGGCTACACCTTC. The J gene is TRBJ1-2, the V gene TRBV29-1; D is uncertain. CDR1 and CDR2 (germline): SQVTM, ANQGSEA. V was cut by 1 base and J by 4 bases, with 7 bases left in between. The CDR3 is 12 amino acids.

The chain couples TRBV20-1 to TRBJ2-1; no definite D call. V lost 5 bases and J lost 1, with 12 bases in between. The germline V gene has CDR1 DFQATT and CDR2 SNEGSKA (reference sequence). The CDR3 is 14 residues long. CDR3: CSAGRSQSYNEQFF. CDR3 bases: TGCAGTGCTGGCCGCTCCCAATCCTACAATGAGCAGTTCTTC.

This clonotype was seen only a few times. The chain has TRBV7-2 and TRBJ1-1; D unresolved. The germline V and J ends were trimmed by 5 bases and 7 bases, with 20 bases remaining between them. In germline, CDR1 is SGHTA, CDR2 FQGNSA. The CDR3 has 15 residues. CDR3 nucleotides: TGTGCCAGCAGCCTTCTTGGGCGTTCGGGTAGTGAAGCTTTCTTT. Translation: CASSLLGRSGSEAFF.

The chain joins TRBV24-1 to TRBJ1-2; perhaps TRBD1 as D (6 bases). The CDR3 consists of 13 residues. Germline V gives CDR1 KGHDR, CDR2 SFDVKD. Trimming stripped 7 bases from V and 8 bases from J, with 16 bases between. The CDR3 region is CATRTQGKGGYTF. CDR3 nucleotides: TGTGCCACCAGGACCCAGGGGAAAGGCGGCTACACCTTC.

The chain joins TRBV18 to TRBJ1-1; tentatively, D is TRBD1 (6 bases). The CDR3 spans 15 residues. V lost 2 bases and J lost 0, with 10 bases in between. Germline V gives CDR1 KGHSH, CDR2 LQKENI. CDR3 amino acids: CASSPMGGVNTEAFF. The CDR3 DNA follows: TGTGCCAGCTCACCAATGGGGGGCGTGAACACTGAAGCTTTCTTT. Supplemented by reference TRBV18 and TRBJ1-1, the full variable domain reads NAGVMQNPRHLVRRRGQEARLRCSPMKGHSHVYWYRQLPEEGLKFMVYLQKENIIDESGMPKERFSAEFPKEGPSILRIQQVVRGDSAAYFCASSPMGGVNTEAFFGQGTRLTVV.